This record looks at one TCR beta chain sequence and its context. Libraries were prepared by immunoSEQ multiplex PCR; TCRdb keeps only in-frame clonotypes and omits some of them. The data hold a few thousand clones, with 85% observed a single time. Trimming shortened V by 1 base and J by 6 bases, and 4 bases separated the two germline ends. Per the germline V gene, CDR1 is SEHNR and CDR2 is FQNEAQ (reference sequence). This CDR3 is built from 12 residues. The data derive from a study of immune evolution from preneoplasia to lung adenocarcinoma. Each case's diagnosis was confirmed by two pathologists on H&E.

The sequence was obtained from a donor older than 65 with lung adenocarcinoma. V is TRBV7-9 and J is TRBJ2-1; no clear D. The specimen sequenced was FFPE adjacent normal lung tissue. CDR3 nucleotide sequence: TGTGCCAGCAGCTTAGTACTCAATGAGCAGTTCTTC. Translating gives CASSLVLNEQFF. Looking up the rest from reference TRBV7-9 and TRBJ2-1 gives the full variable domain: DTGVSQNPRHKITKRGQNVTFRCDPISEHNRLYWYRQTLGQGPEFLTYFQNEAQLEKSRLLSDRFSAERPKGSFSTLEIQRTEQGDSAMYLCASSLVLNEQFFGPGTRLTVL.